This T cell receptor (beta chain) came from a study of Ad26.COV2.S vaccination and SARS-CoV-2 variants. Study-level background: The vaccine Ad26.COV2.S was put into the muscle once, or twice with 56 days between.

Broader study findings: Substantial breadth in spike-specific CD8+ and CD4+ T cell responses was reportedly seen after vaccination. Higher spike-specific TCR breadth was found in vaccine recipients than in placebo recipients.

About this clone: The antigen is unknown.

Data came from immunoSEQ multiplex PCR; TCRdb stores just in-frame clones and leaves some out. The top ten clones hold 2.5% to 3% of a sample with around 450,000 clones, approximately 92% of them seen once. The CDR3 extends over 15 amino acids. The germline V and J ends were trimmed by 7 bases and 6 bases, with 21 bases remaining between them. Germline lookup yields CDR1 SNHLY and CDR2 FYNNEI. Treatment meaning: 15 to 20 received Ad26.COV2.S at low or high dose, single or two shots; about 5 received placebo; per-sample allocation not given. Sampling was performed 63 days after the first vaccine or placebo injection. Wuhan-strain SARS-CoV-2 spike was expressed by the Ad26 vector that made up the vaccine.

This sample comprised peripheral blood, obtained in a trial of Ad26.COV2.S vaccine versus placebo. V is TRBV2 and J is TRBJ1-1, with D possibly matching TRBD1 (5 bases). The TCR was taken from a person aged 18-60 years who received the Ad26.COV2.S COVID-19 vaccine or a placebo. CDR3 DNA sequence: TGTGCCAGCAAGGTTTCGAGGACAACTTCGGCTGAAGCTTTCTTT. Its protein product is CASKVSRTTSAEAFF.